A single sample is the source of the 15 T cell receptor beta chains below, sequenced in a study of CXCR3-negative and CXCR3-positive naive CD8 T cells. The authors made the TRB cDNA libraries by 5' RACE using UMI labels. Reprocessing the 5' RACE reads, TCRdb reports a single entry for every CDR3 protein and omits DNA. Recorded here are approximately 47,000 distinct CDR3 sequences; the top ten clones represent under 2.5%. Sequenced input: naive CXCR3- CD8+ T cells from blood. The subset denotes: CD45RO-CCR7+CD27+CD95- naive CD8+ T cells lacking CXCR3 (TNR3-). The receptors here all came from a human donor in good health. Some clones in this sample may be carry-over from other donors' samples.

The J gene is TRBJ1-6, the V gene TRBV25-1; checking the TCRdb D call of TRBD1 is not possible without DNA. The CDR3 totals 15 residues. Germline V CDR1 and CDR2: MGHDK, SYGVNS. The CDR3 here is CASRPTGTGDSPLHF.

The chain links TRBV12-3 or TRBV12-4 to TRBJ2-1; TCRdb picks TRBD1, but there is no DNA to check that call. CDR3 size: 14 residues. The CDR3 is CASSLGTGYNEQFF.

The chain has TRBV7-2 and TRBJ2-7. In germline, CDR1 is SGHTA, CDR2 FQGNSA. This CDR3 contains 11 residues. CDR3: CASSSSREQYF.

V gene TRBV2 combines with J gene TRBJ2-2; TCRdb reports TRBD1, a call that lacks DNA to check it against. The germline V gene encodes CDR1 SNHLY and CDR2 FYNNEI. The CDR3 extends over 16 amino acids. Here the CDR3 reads CASTVAGMGNTGELFF.

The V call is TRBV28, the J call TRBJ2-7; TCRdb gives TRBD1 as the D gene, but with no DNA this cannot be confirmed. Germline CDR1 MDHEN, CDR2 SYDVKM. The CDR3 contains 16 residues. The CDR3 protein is CASSFHRVVGSYEQYF. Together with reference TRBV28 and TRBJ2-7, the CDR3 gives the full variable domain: DVKVTQSSRYLVKRTGEKVFLECVQDMDHENMFWYRQDPGLGLRLIYFSYDVKMKEKGDIPEGYSVSREKKERFSLILESASTNQTSMYLCASSFHRVVGSYEQYFGPGTRLTVT.

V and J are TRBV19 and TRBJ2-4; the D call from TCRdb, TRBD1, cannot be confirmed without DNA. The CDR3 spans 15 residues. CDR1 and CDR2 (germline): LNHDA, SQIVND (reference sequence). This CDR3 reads CASNQKRTGENIQYF.

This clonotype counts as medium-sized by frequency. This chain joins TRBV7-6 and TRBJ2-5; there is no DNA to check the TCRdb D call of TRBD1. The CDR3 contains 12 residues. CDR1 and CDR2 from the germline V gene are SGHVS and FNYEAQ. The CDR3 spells CASEDRRETQYF.

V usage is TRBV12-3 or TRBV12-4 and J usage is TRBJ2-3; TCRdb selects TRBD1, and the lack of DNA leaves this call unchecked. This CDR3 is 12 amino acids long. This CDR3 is CASNRGADTQYF.

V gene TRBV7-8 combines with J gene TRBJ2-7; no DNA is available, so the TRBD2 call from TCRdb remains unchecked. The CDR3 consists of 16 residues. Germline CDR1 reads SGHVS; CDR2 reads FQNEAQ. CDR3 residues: CASSLEGLAGFYEQYF.

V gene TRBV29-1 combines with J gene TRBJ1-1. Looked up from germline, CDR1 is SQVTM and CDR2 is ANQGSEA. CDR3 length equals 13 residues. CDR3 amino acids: CSVRRPMNTEAFF.

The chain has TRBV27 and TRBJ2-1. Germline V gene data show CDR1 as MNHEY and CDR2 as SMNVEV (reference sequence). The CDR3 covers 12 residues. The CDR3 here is CASSHTDNEQFF.

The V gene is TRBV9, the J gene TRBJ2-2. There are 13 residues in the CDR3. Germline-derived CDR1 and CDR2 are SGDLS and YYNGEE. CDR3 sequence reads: CASSVGNTGELFF.

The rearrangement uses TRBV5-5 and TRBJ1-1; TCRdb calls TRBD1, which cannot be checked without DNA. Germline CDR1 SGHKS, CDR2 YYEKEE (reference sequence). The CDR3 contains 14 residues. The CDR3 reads CASSLSIRGTEAFF.

The chain's CDR3 is CASSSLTVTGPRGEQYF. The chain uses TRBV28 and TRBJ2-7; no DNA is available, so the TRBD1 call from TCRdb remains unchecked. This CDR3 has 17 residues. The germline V gene encodes CDR1 MDHEN and CDR2 SYDVKM.

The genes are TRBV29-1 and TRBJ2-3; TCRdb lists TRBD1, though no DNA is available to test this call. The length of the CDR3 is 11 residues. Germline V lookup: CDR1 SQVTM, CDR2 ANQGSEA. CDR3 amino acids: CSVPLADTQYF.